This TCR beta chain was captured by sequencing in a study of identical twins. Overall study findings and caveats: Cord blood's abundant beta clonotypes had fewer insertions, unlike memory repertoires.

This clonotype appeared many times. Its antigen is currently unknown. CDR3 length: 14 amino acids. Per the germline V gene, CDR1 is SGHKS and CDR2 is YYEKEE (reference sequence). J gave up 8 bases and V 4 bases, and 11 bases lay outside the gene matches. TCRdb reprocessed the 5' RACE reads with MiXCR, giving one entry per CDR3 protein. The sample lists around 95,000 distinct CDR3 sequences, under 7% occurring once. This clonotype originated in a woman aged 45 to 65 in good health. Sample: memory T cells sorted from blood. This chain uses TRBV5-5 with TRBJ1-2; 7 positions match TRBD1. The CDR3 DNA is TGTGCCAGCAGCAGAACCGGGACAGTAGAGGGCTACACCTTC. The encoded protein is CASSRTGTVEGYTF.